Each of the 25 T cell receptor beta chains below was sequenced from the same sample in a study of T cell changes during pregnancy in multiple sclerosis. The repertoire was sequenced with immunoSEQ multiplex PCR; TCRdb's copy has only in-frame clones and lacks some. Found here are around 70,000 clones, approximately 91% of them singletons; the top ten hold more than 1.2%. This sample comprised peripheral blood, obtained in the third trimester of pregnancy. The receptors were gathered from a female donor with multiple sclerosis, enrolled in a pregnancy study.

V usage is TRBV9 and J usage is TRBJ1-2; possible D gene TRBD1, 6 bases. CDR3 length equals 16 residues. V lost 4 bases to trimming and J lost 1 base, with 17 bases between them. Germline V gives CDR1 SGDLS, CDR2 YYNGEE. The CDR3 loop is CASSRDPGQDNYGYTF. The CDR3 bases are TGTGCCAGCAGCAGAGACCCGGGACAAGATAACTATGGCTACACCTTC.

The rearrangement uses TRBV9 and TRBJ1-1; 7 nucleotides line up with TRBD1. The V gene's germline CDR1 is SGDLS and CDR2 YYNGEE. This CDR3 comprises 16 residues. The trim removed 0 bases at V and 5 bases at J, leaving 10 bases unmatched. In DNA, the CDR3 is TGTGCCAGCAGCGTAGATCCGGGACAGTCGGTTACTGAAGCTTTCTTT. As protein: CASSVDPGQSVTEAFF.

The chain recombines TRBV27 with TRBJ2-7, with 11 bases identical to TRBD2. The CDR3 runs to 17 residues. V shed 6 bases and J 4 bases; nucleotides not matched to a gene: 14. Germline CDR1 MNHEY, CDR2 SMNVEV (reference sequence). CDR3 nucleotides: TGTGCCAGCAGCCGCCGGGGTAGCGGGGGGGCCTGGTACGAGCAGTACTTC. Protein product: CASSRRGSGGAWYEQYF.

The rearrangement links TRBV5-1 to TRBJ2-1, with D possibly matching TRBD2 (6 bases). CDR1 and CDR2 from the germline V gene are SGHRS and YFSETQ. V lost 0 bases and J 4 bases, leaving 23 bases between the germline ends. CDR3 length: 19 residues. CDR3 sequence: CASSLAPAGRSVRYNEQFF. The CDR3 DNA sequence: TGCGCCAGCAGCTTGGCGCCCGCGGGAAGGAGCGTTAGATACAATGAGCAGTTCTTC.

The chain joins TRBV30 to TRBJ2-7; 8 nucleotides agree with TRBD2. Germline CDR1 GTSNPN, CDR2 SVGIG (reference sequence). The CDR3 is 16 amino acids. The ends lost 5 bases at V and 0 bases at J; junction bases unmatched: 12. CDR3 sequence (DNA): TGTGCCTGGGGAGACCCTATAGCGGGAAGCTCCTACGAGCAGTACTTC. This sequence encodes CAWGDPIAGSSYEQYF.

The V and J genes are TRBV7-9 and TRBJ2-3, with 10 bases that match TRBD2. V shed 6 bases and J 6 bases; nucleotides not matched to a gene: 6. In germline, CDR1 is SEHNR, CDR2 FQNEAQ (reference sequence). CDR3 length: 14 amino acids. The CDR3: CASSQRGGPDTQYF. CDR3 sequence (DNA): TGTGCCAGCAGTCAGCGGGGGGGTCCCGATACGCAGTATTTT.

This clone has just a few counts. The rearrangement uses TRBV27 and TRBJ2-1; 9 nucleotides line up with TRBD1. Germline V lookup: CDR1 MNHEY, CDR2 SMNVEV (reference sequence). V was pared by 5 bases and J by 8 bases, with 13 bases of the junction left unmatched. CDR3 length: 16 residues. The CDR3 loop is CASSPGTGWGTHEQFF. CDR3 sequence (DNA): TGTGCCAGCAGTCCCGGGACAGGGTGGGGTACACATGAGCAGTTCTTC.

The J gene is TRBJ2-5, the V gene TRBV27; 9 nucleotides match TRBD1. Germline V gene sequence: CDR1 MNHEY, CDR2 SMNVEV (reference sequence). V was pared by 5 bases and J by 2 bases, with 21 bases of the junction left unmatched. The CDR3 covers 20 residues. The CDR3 region is CASSPGQGWGSTLGQETQYF. The CDR3 DNA follows: TGTGCCAGCAGTCCGGGACAGGGTTGGGGCTCGACTTTGGGTCAAGAGACCCAGTACTTC.

The rearrangement joins TRBV28 to TRBJ1-5, with TRBD1 matching over 9 bases. The germline V gene has CDR1 MDHEN and CDR2 SYDVKM. J lost 6 bases, V lost 7 bases, and 7 bases had no gene match. CDR3 length: 14 amino acids. The CDR3 coding sequence is TGTGCCAGCACCCCGGGACAGGGAGGTCAGCCCCAGCATTTT. It codes for CASTPGQGGQPQHF.

In this sample, this clone turned up once. This chain connects TRBV10-2 to TRBJ2-1, with D unclear. CDR3 length: 14 residues. The ends were cut back, 5 bases at V and 3 bases at J, with 11 bases in the middle. CDR1 WSHSY and CDR2 SAAADI come from the germline V gene. The CDR3 protein is CASSPWANYNEQFF. CDR3 sequence (DNA): TGCGCCAGCAGTCCCTGGGCCAACTACAATGAGCAGTTCTTC.

The chain uses TRBV30 and TRBJ1-1; D ambiguous. This CDR3 is 13 amino acids long. The germline V and J ends were trimmed by 3 bases and 2 bases, with 10 bases remaining between them. Germline CDR1 and CDR2: GTSNPN and SVGIG (reference sequence). The CDR3 DNA sequence: TGTGCCTGGAGCCAAGACTTAAACACTGAAGCTTTCTTT. This encodes CAWSQDLNTEAFF.

The sample holds many counts of this clone. The chain has TRBV4-2 and TRBJ2-7, with D perhaps TRBD1 (5 bases). This CDR3 is 14 amino acids long. Trimming left V 4 bases short and J 2 bases short, with 12 bases between. Germline V gene data show CDR1 as LGHNA and CDR2 as YNFKEQ. The CDR3 sequence is CASSPLGVTYEQYF. Written as DNA, the CDR3 is TGTGCCAGCAGCCCTCTAGGGGTGACCTACGAGCAGTACTTC.

CDR3 sequence: CASSLAGGSEAFF. The CDR3 DNA reads as TGTGCCAGCAGCTTGGCAGGGGGGTCTGAAGCTTTCTTT. The chain has TRBV5-4 and TRBJ1-1, with 7 nucleotides matching TRBD1. Germline-derived CDR1 and CDR2 are SGHNT and YYREEE (reference sequence). V shed 0 bases, J shed 6 bases, and the junction held 2 bases outside the gene matches. The CDR3 totals 13 residues.

The DNA for the CDR3 is TGTGCCTGGAGGCCCTCCAGGGGACTAGCGGCTAGCACAGATACGCAGTATTTT. This gives the protein CAWRPSRGLAASTDTQYF. The rearrangement uses TRBV30 and TRBJ2-3; TRBD2 aligns across 11 bases. Germline V CDR1 and CDR2: GTSNPN, SVGIG (reference sequence). J gave up 0 bases and V 3 bases, and 11 bases lay outside the gene matches. This CDR3 contains 18 residues.

The chain links TRBV9 to TRBJ2-1; 9 bases match TRBD2. This CDR3 has 16 residues. Unmatched junction bases numbered 12, after V lost 4 bases and J lost 7 bases. Germline V CDR1 and CDR2: SGDLS, YYNGEE. This chain's CDR3 is CASSPGGLATRNEQFF. The CDR3, as DNA: TGTGCCAGCAGCCCCGGAGGACTAGCGACGAGGAATGAGCAGTTCTTC.

This chain links TRBV18 with TRBJ2-3; D is uncertain. The CDR3 contains 14 residues. The germline CDR1 and CDR2 sequences are KGHSH and LQKENI. V dropped 0 bases and J dropped 2 bases, with 6 bases sitting between them. The DNA of the CDR3 is TGTGCCAGCTCACCACCGACAAACACAGATACGCAGTATTTT. Its protein product is CASSPPTNTDTQYF.

The rearrangement uses TRBV10-1 and TRBJ2-1, with TRBD2 matching over 7 bases. Germline CDR1 WNHNN, CDR2 SYGVQD (reference sequence). V trimming: 2 bases; J trimming: 4 bases; junction bases outside the gene matches: 5. The CDR3 is made up of 15 amino acids. The CDR3 region is CASSERLRGYNEQFF. Written as DNA, the CDR3 is TGCGCCAGCAGTGAGAGGTTGCGGGGGTACAATGAGCAGTTCTTC.

In its sample, this clone was seen a few times. The chain links TRBV9 to TRBJ2-5; 8 bases fit TRBD2. The germline V gene has CDR1 SGDLS and CDR2 YYNGEE. This CDR3 spans 18 amino acids. With V trimmed by 4 bases and J by 1 base, 15 bases remained unmatched. CDR3 in amino acids: CASSTHPGGAGGQETQYF. Here the CDR3 DNA reads TGTGCCAGCAGCACTCATCCGGGGGGGGCAGGAGGCCAAGAGACCCAGTACTTC.

The chain employs TRBV18 and TRBJ2-3; 7 nucleotides match TRBD1. CDR3 size: 14 residues. Germline trimming cut 8 bases from V and 6 bases from J; bases unmatched to any gene: 11. CDR1 KGHSH and CDR2 LQKENI come from the germline V gene. CDR3: CASVNRGPGDTQYF. For the CDR3, the DNA is TGTGCCAGCGTAAACAGGGGACCCGGGGATACGCAGTATTTT. The full variable domain, rest sourced from reference TRBV18 and TRBJ2-3, is NAGVMQNPRHLVRRRGQEARLRCSPMKGHSHVYWYRQLPEEGLKFMVYLQKENIIDESGMPKERFSAEFPKEGPSILRIQQVVRGDSAAYFCASVNRGPGDTQYFGPGTRLTVL.

The chain recombines TRBV4-1 with TRBJ1-4; 7 bases align to TRBD1. CDR1 MGHRA and CDR2 YSYEKL come from the germline V gene. The CDR3 is 15 residues long. With V trimmed by 4 bases and J by 0 bases, 2 bases remained unmatched. The CDR3: CASSPQGATNEKLFF. The CDR3 coding sequence is TGCGCCAGCAGCCCCCAGGGGGCAACTAATGAAAAACTGTTTTTT.

V and J are TRBV2 and TRBJ1-6; 9 bases are shared with TRBD1. V lost 5 bases to trimming and J lost 7 bases; unmatched junction nucleotides: 6. The CDR3 length is 15 residues. Germline values: CDR1 SNHLY, CDR2 FYNNEI. The CDR3 bases are TGTGCCAGCAGTCGCCCCGGGACAGGGAATTCACCCCTCCACTTT. This translates into CASSRPGTGNSPLHF.

The genes are TRBV9 and TRBJ1-2; 9 bases map to TRBD1. Germline CDR1 is SGDLS and CDR2 is YYNGEE. The CDR3 sequence is 19 residues long. Unmatched junction bases numbered 15, after V lost 3 bases and J lost 0 bases. CDR3 nucleotide sequence: TGTGCCAGCAGCGGCTTTGGGGACAGGGCCCTTCATCCTAACTATGGCTACACCTTC. Encoded protein: CASSGFGDRALHPNYGYTF.

The chain carries TRBV18 and TRBJ1-1; TRBD1 agrees at 9 bases. The CDR3 consists of 14 residues. V was clipped by 3 bases and J by 7 bases; unmatched bases: 6. Germline CDR1 reads KGHSH; CDR2 reads LQKENI. The CDR3 coding sequence is TGTGCCAGCTCACCTCCGGGACAGGGAGATGAAGCTTTCTTT. Protein: CASSPPGQGDEAFF.

This rearrangement joins TRBV9 to TRBJ2-3; 14 nucleotides align to TRBD2. CDR3 length: 18 amino acids. Germline trimming cut 0 bases from V and 2 bases from J; bases unmatched to any gene: 5. Looked up from germline, CDR1 is SGDLS and CDR2 is YYNGEE. The CDR3 is CASSVGGLAGGDTDTQYF. Here the CDR3 DNA reads TGTGCCAGCAGCGTAGGCGGACTAGCGGGGGGTGACACAGATACGCAGTATTTT.

The V and J genes are TRBV7-9 and TRBJ1-6; 7 nucleotides align to TRBD1. The CDR3 spans 12 residues. Germline V gene sequence: CDR1 SEHNR, CDR2 FQNEAQ (reference sequence). V shed 5 bases and J 15 bases; nucleotides not matched to a gene: 7. The DNA for the CDR3 is TGTGCCAGCAGCCGAGACAGGGTTCACCTCCACTTT. The encoded protein is CASSRDRVHLHF.